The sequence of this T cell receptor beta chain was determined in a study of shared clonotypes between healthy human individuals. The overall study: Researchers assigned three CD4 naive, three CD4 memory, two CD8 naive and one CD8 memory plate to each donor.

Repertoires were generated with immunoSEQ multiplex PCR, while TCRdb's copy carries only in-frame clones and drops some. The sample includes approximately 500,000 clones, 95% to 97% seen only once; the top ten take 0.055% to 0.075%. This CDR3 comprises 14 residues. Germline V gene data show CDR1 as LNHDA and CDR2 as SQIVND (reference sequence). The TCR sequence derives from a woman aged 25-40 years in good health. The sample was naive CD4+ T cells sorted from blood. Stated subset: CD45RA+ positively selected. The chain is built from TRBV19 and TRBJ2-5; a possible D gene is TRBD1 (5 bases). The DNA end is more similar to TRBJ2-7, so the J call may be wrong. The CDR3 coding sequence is TGTGCCAGTAGTATCCGAGAAGGGGATTACGAGCAGTACTTC. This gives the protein CASSIREGDYEQYF.